Reported below is one T cell receptor beta chain. Every single patient, without exception, relapsed after autologous stem cell transplantation, and brentuximab vedotin exposure varied. Classifying best responses yielded complete response, partial response or progressive disease. Between the trimmed V and J ends, which lost 7 bases and 4 bases, there was a span of 17 bases. This CDR3 comprises 14 residues. From germline, CDR1 is SGDLS and CDR2 YYNGEE. These data come from a study of PD-1 blockade in classical Hodgkin lymphoma. The data were produced by immunoSEQ multiplex PCR, yet TCRdb's version contains in-frame clones alone and is incomplete. The sample yields under 100,000 clones, around 90% seen once.

This receptor was obtained from a human donor with classical Hodgkin lymphoma. Here the sequenced sample was peripheral blood mononuclear cells (PBMCs), taken before the second cycle of nivolumab. The rearrangement links TRBV9 to TRBJ2-5, with a possible D match to TRBD2 (5 bases). CDR3 amino acids: CASGMGASRETQYF. CDR3 nucleotides: TGTGCCAGCGGGATGGGAGCGTCACGAGAGACCCAGTACTTC.